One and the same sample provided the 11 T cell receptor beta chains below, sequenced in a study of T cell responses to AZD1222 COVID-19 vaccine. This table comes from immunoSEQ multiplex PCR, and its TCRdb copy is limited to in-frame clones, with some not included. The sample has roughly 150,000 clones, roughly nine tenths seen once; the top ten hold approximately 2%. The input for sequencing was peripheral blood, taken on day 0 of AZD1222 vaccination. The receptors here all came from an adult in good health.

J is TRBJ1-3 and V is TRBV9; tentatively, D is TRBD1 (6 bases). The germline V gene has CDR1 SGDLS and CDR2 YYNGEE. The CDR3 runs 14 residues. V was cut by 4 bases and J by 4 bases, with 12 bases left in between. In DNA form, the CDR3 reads TGTGCCAGCAGCCTACAGGGAGGAGGAAACACCATATATTTT. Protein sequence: CASSLQGGGNTIYF. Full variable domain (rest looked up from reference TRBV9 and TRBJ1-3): DSGVTQTPKHLITATGQRVTLRCSPRSGDLSVYWYQQSLDQGLQFLIQYYNGEERAKGNILERFSAQQFPDLHSELNLSSLELGDSALYFCASSLQGGGNTIYFGEGSWLTVV.

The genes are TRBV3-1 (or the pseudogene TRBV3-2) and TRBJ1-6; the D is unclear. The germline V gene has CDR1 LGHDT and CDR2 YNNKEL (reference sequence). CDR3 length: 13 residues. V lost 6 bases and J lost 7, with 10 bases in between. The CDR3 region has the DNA TGTGCCAGCAGAGGAGCAGAAAATTCACCCCTCCACTTT. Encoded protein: CASRGAENSPLHF.

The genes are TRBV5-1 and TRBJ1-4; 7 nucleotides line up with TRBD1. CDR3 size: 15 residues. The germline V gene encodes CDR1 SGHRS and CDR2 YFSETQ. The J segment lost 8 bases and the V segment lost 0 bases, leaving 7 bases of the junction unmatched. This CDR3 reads CASSLGQGDGEKLFF. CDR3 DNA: TGCGCCAGCAGCTTGGGGCAGGGGGATGGCGAAAAACTGTTTTTT.

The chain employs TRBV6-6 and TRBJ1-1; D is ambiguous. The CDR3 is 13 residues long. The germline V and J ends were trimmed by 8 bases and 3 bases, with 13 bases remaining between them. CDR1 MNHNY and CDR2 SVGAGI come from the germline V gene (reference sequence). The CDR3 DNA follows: TGTGCCAGCCAAGAACAGTCCTACACTGAAGCTTTCTTT. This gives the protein CASQEQSYTEAFF.

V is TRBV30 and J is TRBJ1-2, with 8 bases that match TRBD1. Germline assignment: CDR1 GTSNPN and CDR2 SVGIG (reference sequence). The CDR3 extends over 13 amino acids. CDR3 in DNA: TGTGCTAATACAAGACAGGGGAGGTATGGCTACACCTTC. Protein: CANTRQGRYGYTF.

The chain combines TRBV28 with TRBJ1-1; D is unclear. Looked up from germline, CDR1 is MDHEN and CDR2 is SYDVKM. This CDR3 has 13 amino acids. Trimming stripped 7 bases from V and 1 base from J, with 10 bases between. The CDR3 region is CASIPGRNTEAFF. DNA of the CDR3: TGTGCCAGCATTCCCGGGAGGAACACTGAAGCTTTCTTT.

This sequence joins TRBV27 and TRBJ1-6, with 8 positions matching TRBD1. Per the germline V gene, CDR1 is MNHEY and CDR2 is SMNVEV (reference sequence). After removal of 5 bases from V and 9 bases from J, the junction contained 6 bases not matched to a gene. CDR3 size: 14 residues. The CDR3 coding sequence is TGTGCCAGCAGTCCCGGGACAGGCCGTTCACCCCTCCACTTT. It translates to CASSPGTGRSPLHF.

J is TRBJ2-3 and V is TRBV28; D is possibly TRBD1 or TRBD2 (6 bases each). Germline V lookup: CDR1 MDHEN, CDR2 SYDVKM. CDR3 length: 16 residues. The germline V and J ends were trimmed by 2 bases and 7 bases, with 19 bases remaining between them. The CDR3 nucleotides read TGTGCCAGCAGTTTAGGCGGGACATATCCCGTGTATACGCAGTATTTT. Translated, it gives CASSLGGTYPVYTQYF.

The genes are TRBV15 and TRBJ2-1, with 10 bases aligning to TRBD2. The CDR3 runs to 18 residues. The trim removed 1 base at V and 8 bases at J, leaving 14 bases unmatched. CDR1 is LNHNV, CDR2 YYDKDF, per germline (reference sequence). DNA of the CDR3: TGTGCCACCAGCAGAGTGAGTTTCGAGGGACTAGCGTATTATGAGCAGTTCTTC. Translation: CATSRVSFEGLAYYEQFF.

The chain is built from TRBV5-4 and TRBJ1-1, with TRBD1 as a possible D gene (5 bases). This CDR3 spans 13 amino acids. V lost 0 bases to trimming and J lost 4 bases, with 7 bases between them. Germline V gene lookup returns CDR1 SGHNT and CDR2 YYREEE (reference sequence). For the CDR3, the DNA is TGTGCCAGCAGCTTGGCAGGGAGCACTGAAGCTTTCTTT. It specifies CASSLAGSTEAFF.

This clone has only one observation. The chain's CDR3 is CATSRDAGEGVARGYTF. CDR3 sequence (DNA): TGTGCCACCAGCAGAGATGCAGGCGAGGGGGTAGCGCGCGGCTACACCTTC. J is TRBJ1-2 and V is TRBV15; D might be TRBD1 (6 bases). CDR3 length: 17 amino acids. Germline V CDR1 and CDR2: LNHNV, YYDKDF (reference sequence). Trimming left V 0 bases short and J 8 bases short, with 22 bases between.